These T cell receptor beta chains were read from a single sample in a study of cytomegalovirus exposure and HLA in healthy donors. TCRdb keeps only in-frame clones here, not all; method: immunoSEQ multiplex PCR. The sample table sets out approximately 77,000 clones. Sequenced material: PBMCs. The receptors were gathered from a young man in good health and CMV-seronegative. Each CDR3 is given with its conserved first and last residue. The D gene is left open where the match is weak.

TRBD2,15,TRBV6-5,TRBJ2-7,TGCGCCAGCAGTCAGACTAGCGCGAGCTCCTACGAGCAGTACTTC,CASSQTSASSYEQYF
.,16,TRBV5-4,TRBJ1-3,TGTGCCAGCAGCGGGTGGGGAGCCCGCTCTGGAAACACCATATATTTT,CASSGWGARSGNTIYF
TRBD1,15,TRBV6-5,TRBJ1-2,TGTGCCAGCAGTCCGACAGGGACTCTAGGCTATGGCTACACCTTC,CASSPTGTLGYGYTF
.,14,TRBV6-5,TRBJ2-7,TGTGCCAGCAAGGGTACAGTAGCGTCCTACGAGCAGTACTTC,CASKGTVASYEQYF
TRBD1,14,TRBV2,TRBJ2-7,TGTGCCAGCAGATGGCAGGGGGACTCCTACGAGCAGTACTTC,CASRWQGDSYEQYF
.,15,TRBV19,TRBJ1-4,TGTGCCAGTGATTATACCGGGACACGGCGCGAAAAACTGTTTTTT,CASDYTGTRREKLFF
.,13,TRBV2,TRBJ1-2,TGTGCCAGCAGTGAAAAAAGGGGGGGCGGCTACACCTTC,CASSEKRGGGYTF
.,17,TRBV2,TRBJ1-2,TGTGCCAGCAGTGAGGTGGTGGTTTACTCTGCTTACTATGGCTACACCTTC,CASSEVVVYSAYYGYTF
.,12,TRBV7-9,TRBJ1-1,TGTGCCAGCAGCTTCGGGGACACTGAAGCTTTCTTT,CASSFGDTEAFF
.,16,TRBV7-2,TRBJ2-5,TGTGCCAGCAGCCCCATCCCACAGGGAGTAGGGGAGACCCAGTACTTC,CASSPIPQGVGETQYF
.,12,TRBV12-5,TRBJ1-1,TGTGCTAGTGGTCCCTCGGGGAAGTGGGCTTTCTTT,CASGPSGKWAFF
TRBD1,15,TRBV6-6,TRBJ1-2,TGTGCCAGCAGTAAACTCGGGACAGACTTCTATGGCTACACCTTC,CASSKLGTDFYGYTF
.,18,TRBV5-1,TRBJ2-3,TGCGCCAGCAGCTTGTGGCAGGGGTCACCTTCTAGCACAGATACGCAGTATTTT,CASSLWQGSPSSTDTQYF
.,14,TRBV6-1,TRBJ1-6,TGTGCCAGCAGCGCAGGGCCTTATAATTCACCCCTCCACTTT,CASSAGPYNSPLHF
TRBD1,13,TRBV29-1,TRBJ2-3,TGCAGCGCGACCGACAGGGTGGGAGATACGCAGTATTTT,CSATDRVGDTQYF
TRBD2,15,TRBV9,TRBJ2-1,TGTGCCAGCAGCCTAATAGCGGGGTTCTACAATGAGCAGTTCTTC,CASSLIAGFYNEQFF
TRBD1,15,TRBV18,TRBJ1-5,TGTGCCAGCTCACCACTGACAGGGGGCGATCAGCCCCAGCATTTT,CASSPLTGGDQPQHF
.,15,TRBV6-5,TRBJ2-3,TGTGCCAGCAGTTACTCGTTGGGGGCAACAGATACGCAGTATTTT,CASSYSLGATDTQYF
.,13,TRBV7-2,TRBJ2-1,TGTGCCAGCAGCCCCGACTGGAGAAGAGAGCAGTTCTTC,CASSPDWRREQFF
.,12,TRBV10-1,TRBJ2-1,TGCGCCAGCAGTCCCGGCAGAGGGGGGCAGTTCTTC,CASSPGRGGQFF
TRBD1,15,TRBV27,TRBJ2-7,TGTGCCAGCACCCTTACCCCACAGGGGGTCTACGAGCAGTACTTC,CASTLTPQGVYEQYF
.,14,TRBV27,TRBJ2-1,TGTGCCAGCAGTGTCCGGGACTCTGACAATGAGCAGTTCTTC,CASSVRDSDNEQFF
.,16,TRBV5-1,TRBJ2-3,TGCGCCAGCAGCTCTGGGGACACCTCGCTCACAGATACGCAGTATTTT,CASSSGDTSLTDTQYF
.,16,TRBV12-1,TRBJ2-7,TGTGCCAGGATCCCCTTCGGGGTGCGTGAGACCTACGAGCAGTACTTC,CARIPFGVRETYEQYF
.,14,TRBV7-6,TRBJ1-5,TGTGCCAGCAGCTTATGGGAGGGCAATCAGCCCCAGCATTTT,CASSLWEGNQPQHF
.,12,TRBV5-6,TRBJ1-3,TGTGCCAGCAGCTTTCAAGAGAACACCATATATTTT,CASSFQENTIYF
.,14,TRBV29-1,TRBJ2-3,TGCAGCGTTGCCGCGGGCGGAGACACAGATACGCAGTATTTT,CSVAAGGDTDTQYF
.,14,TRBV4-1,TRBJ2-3,TGCGCCAGCAGCCTCTCCATAGCGGAAGATACGCAGTATTTT,CASSLSIAEDTQYF
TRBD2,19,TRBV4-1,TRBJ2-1,TGCGCCAGCAGCCAAGAAGGACTAGCGGGAACCTCTAGAGGGAATGAGCAGTTCTTC,CASSQEGLAGTSRGNEQFF
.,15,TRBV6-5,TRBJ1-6,TGTGCCAGCAGTTACTACAGGCGATATAATTCACCCCTCCACTTT,CASSYYRRYNSPLHF
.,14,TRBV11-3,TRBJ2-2,TGTGCCAGCAGCTTAAGCAGGGACACCGGGGAGCTGTTTTTT,CASSLSRDTGELFF
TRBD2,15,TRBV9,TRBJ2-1,TGTGCCAGCAGCGGGGGACTAGCGACCTACAATGAGCAGTTCTTC,CASSGGLATYNEQFF
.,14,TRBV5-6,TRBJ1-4,TGTGCCAGTGCTAAGATGGGGAGTCGTGAAAAACTGTTTTTT,CASAKMGSREKLFF
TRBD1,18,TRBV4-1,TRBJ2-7,TGCGCCAGCAGCCAAGAACACTTAGGGACAGGGGGAAGCTACGAGCAGTACTTC,CASSQEHLGTGGSYEQYF
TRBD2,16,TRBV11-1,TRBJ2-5,TGTGCCAGCAGTCTGTCCTCGGGACTAGGCCAAGAGACCCAGTACTTC,CASSLSSGLGQETQYF
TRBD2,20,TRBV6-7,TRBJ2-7,TGTGCCAGCAGTTACTTGGACAGGGGTTCGCTAGCGGGAGGGCCACACGAGCAGTACTTC,CASSYLDRGSLAGGPHEQYF
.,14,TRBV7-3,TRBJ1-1,TGTGCCAGCAGCCTAACGGGGGCGGACACTGAAGCTTTCTTT,CASSLTGADTEAFF
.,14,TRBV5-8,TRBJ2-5,TGTGCCAGCAGCCTGGGGGGCGGCCAAGAGACCCAGTACTTC,CASSLGGGQETQYF
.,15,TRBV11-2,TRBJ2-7,TGTGCCAGCAGCTTAGGGCAGGGCCTATTCTACGAGCAGTACTTC,CASSLGQGLFYEQYF
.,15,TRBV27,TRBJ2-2,TGTGCCAGCAGTAAACACTGGAGGTCCTCCGGGGAGCTGTTTTTT,CASSKHWRSSGELFF
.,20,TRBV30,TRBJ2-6,TGTGCCTGGAGTGTGACGGGGGTGGATCTTTACTACTCTGGGGCCAACGTCCTGACTTTC,CAWSVTGVDLYYSGANVLTF
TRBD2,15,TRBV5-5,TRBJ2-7,TGTGCCAGCAGCTTGCTAGCGGGGGGCCGCTACGAGCAGTACTTC,CASSLLAGGRYEQYF
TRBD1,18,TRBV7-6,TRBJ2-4,TGTGCCAGCAGCTTAGCCCCAGACAGGGATGGTGTCAAAAACATTCAGTACTTC,CASSLAPDRDGVKNIQYF
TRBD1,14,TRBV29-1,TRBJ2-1,TGCAGCGCCGAAACAGGGGCCCGCTACAAGGGGCAGTTCTTC,CSAETGARYKGQFF
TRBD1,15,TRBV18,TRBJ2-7,TGTGCCAGCTCACACCCCGGACAGGGGGCCTACGAGCAGTACTTC,CASSHPGQGAYEQYF